What follows are 23 T cell receptor beta chains derived from one specimen sequenced in a study of blood T cell repertoires in COVID-19. Using immunoSEQ multiplex PCR, the repertoire was profiled, and TCRdb retains in-frame clones only, with some absent. The sample includes approximately 400,000 clones, about four fifths seen only once; the top ten take over 0.95%. Sequenced: peripheral blood. These receptors were taken from a human donor with acute or convalescent COVID-19. The donor label of this sample is uncertain.

The genes are TRBV30 and TRBJ1-1; no reliable D call. CDR1 is GTSNPN, CDR2 SVGIG, per germline (reference sequence). The V end lost 1 base, the J end lost 2 bases, and 8 bases lay between the germline ends. The length of the CDR3 is 13 residues. CDR3 sequence (DNA): TGTGCCTGGAGTGGGGAGCTTAACACTGAAGCTTTCTTT. As protein: CAWSGELNTEAFF. The full variable domain, its missing parts supplied by reference TRBV30 and TRBJ1-1, is SQTIHQWPATLVQPVGSPLSLECTVEGTSNPNLYWYRQAAGRGLQLLFYSVGIGQISSEVPQNLSASRPQDRQFILSSKKLLLSDSGFYLCAWSGELNTEAFFGQGTRLTVV.

DNA for the CDR3: TGTGCCAGCAGTTTTTGGACAGGGTCGGGTGGCTACACCTTC. Protein: CASSFWTGSGGYTF. V and J are TRBV27 and TRBJ1-2; 8 bases line up with TRBD1. Germline assignment: CDR1 MNHEY and CDR2 SMNVEV (reference sequence). The V gene end was trimmed by 3 bases and the J gene end by 7 bases; junction bases not matched to a gene: 7. The length of the CDR3 is 14 residues.

This clone was picked up a small number of times. The gene calls are TRBV4-1 and TRBJ1-1; D may be TRBD1 (6 bases). The CDR3 is 14 amino acids. V shed 4 bases and J shed 3 bases, with 12 bases lying between them. CDR1 and CDR2 (germline): MGHRA, YSYEKL. CDR3 amino acids: CASSRQTGDTEAFF. Written as DNA, the CDR3 is TGCGCCAGCAGCCGTCAGACAGGCGACACTGAAGCTTTCTTT.

The chain combines TRBV5-5 with TRBJ2-7; unclear D gene. V shed 0 bases and J shed 3 bases, with 13 bases lying between them. This CDR3 has 15 residues. The germline V gene has CDR1 SGHKS and CDR2 YYEKEE (reference sequence). CDR3 sequence reads: CASSLADVGGYEQYF. The CDR3 bases are TGTGCCAGCAGCTTGGCCGATGTCGGCGGCTACGAGCAGTACTTC.

This clone was detected once. This chain joins TRBV5-1 and TRBJ2-1; 9 nucleotides match TRBD2. From germline, CDR1 is SGHRS and CDR2 YFSETQ. The junction had 7 bases not matched to a gene; V was cut back by 8 bases and J by 10 bases. The CDR3 covers 12 residues. The CDR3 region is CASRSGSREQFF. CDR3 nucleotides: TGCGCCAGTCGTAGCGGGAGCAGAGAGCAGTTCTTC.

The CDR3 nucleotides are TGTGCCAGCAGGGTGGGCCGTTTGAACTATGGCTACACCTTC. This translates into CASRVGRLNYGYTF. The rearrangement uses TRBV2 and TRBJ1-2; D uncertain. The CDR3 is 14 residues long. V lost 6 bases, J lost 2 bases, and 13 bases lay in between. The germline CDR1 and CDR2 sequences are SNHLY and FYNNEI.

The chain couples TRBV6-5 to TRBJ2-1; 9 bases agree with TRBD2. CDR3 length: 13 amino acids. The J segment lost 7 bases and the V segment lost 7 bases, leaving 5 bases of the junction unmatched. CDR1 MNHEY and CDR2 SVGAGI come from the germline V gene. This chain's CDR3 is CASTLTSGNEQFF. CDR3 nucleotides: TGTGCCAGCACCCTGACTAGCGGTAATGAGCAGTTCTTC.

This sequence joins TRBV6-5 and TRBJ1-2; unclear D gene. Germline V gene data show CDR1 as MNHEY and CDR2 as SVGAGI. Trimming removed 6 bases from V and 2 bases from J, with 7 bases in between. The CDR3 loop spans 12 amino acids. As DNA, the CDR3 is TGTGCCAGCAGACTAGGGAACTATGGCTACACCTTC. Amino acids: CASRLGNYGYTF.

V usage is TRBV5-8 and J usage is TRBJ2-7; 7 bases match TRBD2. Germline-derived CDR1 and CDR2 are SGHTS and YDEGEE. J lost 3 bases, V lost 4 bases, and 10 bases had no gene match. The CDR3 totals 15 residues. CDR3 sequence (DNA): TGTGCCAGCAGCCTCGGGGGGACCGGGAACTACGAGCAGTACTTC. It is translated as CASSLGGTGNYEQYF. Based on the CDR3 plus reference TRBV5-8 and TRBJ2-7, the full variable domain is EAGVTQSPTHLIKTRGQQATLRCSPISGHTSVYWYQQALGLGLQFLLWYDEGEERNRGNFPPRFSGRQFPNYSSELNVNALELEDSALYLCASSLGGTGNYEQYFGPGTRLTVT.

Here the CDR3 reads CASSQGGGADTQYF. In DNA form, the CDR3 reads TGTGCCAGCAGCCAAGGGGGGGGCGCCGATACGCAGTATTTT. The genes are TRBV3-1 (or the pseudogene TRBV3-2) and TRBJ2-3; D is perhaps TRBD2 (7 bases). Trimming pared 1 base from V and 6 bases from J, leaving 11 bases between. Germline-derived CDR1 and CDR2 are LGHDT and YNNKEL (reference sequence). The CDR3 contains 14 residues.

This chain joins TRBV6-6 and TRBJ2-5, with a weak D call TRBD2 (6 bases). The germline V gene has CDR1 MNHNY and CDR2 SVGAGI (reference sequence). V lost 5 bases and J 2 bases, leaving 9 bases between the germline ends. The CDR3 totals 13 residues. The CDR3 region is CASSRLVQETQYF. CDR3 nucleotides: TGTGCCAGCAGTCGACTAGTTCAAGAGACCCAGTACTTC.

The chain has TRBV7-2 and TRBJ1-2; D is possibly TRBD1 (6 bases). Trimming cost V 4 bases and J 4 bases, with 16 bases left between them. This CDR3 has 15 amino acids. Germline assignment: CDR1 SGHTA and CDR2 FQGNSA. The CDR3 reads CASSSHATGSYGYTF. Written as DNA, the CDR3 is TGTGCCAGCAGCTCCCACGCGACAGGCTCCTATGGCTACACCTTC.

J is TRBJ2-7 and V is TRBV6-5, with 9 bases aligning to TRBD1. CDR1 is MNHEY and CDR2 is SVGAGI in the germline V gene. With V trimmed by 2 bases and J by 3 bases, 2 bases remained unmatched. The CDR3 loop spans 14 amino acids. This CDR3 is CASSYPGQGYEQYF. The CDR3 DNA reads TGTGCCAGCAGTTACCCGGGACAGGGCTACGAGCAGTACTTC.

The genes are TRBV6-6 and TRBJ2-7; D possibly corresponds to TRBD2 (5 bases). CDR1 is MNHNY and CDR2 is SVGAGI in the germline V gene (reference sequence). Trimming took 0 bases from V and 2 from J, leaving 11 bases between them. The CDR3 is 15 residues long. In DNA, the CDR3 is TGTGCCAGCAGTTACTCCGTAGGACTTGCCTACGAGCAGTACTTC. Its protein is CASSYSVGLAYEQYF.

The V gene is TRBV5-1, the J gene TRBJ2-7; 8 bases fit TRBD2. V was pared by 4 bases and J by 2 bases, with 8 bases of the junction left unmatched. CDR1 is SGHRS, CDR2 YFSETQ, per germline. CDR3 size: 15 residues. CDR3 DNA sequence: TGCGCCAGCAGCCCTACTAGCGGATTTACCTACGAGCAGTACTTC. The encoded protein is CASSPTSGFTYEQYF.

This clone has just one count. The rearrangement joins TRBV5-1 to TRBJ2-2; D is uncertain. Trimming stripped 5 bases from V and 3 bases from J, with 11 bases between. The V gene's germline CDR1 is SGHRS and CDR2 YFSETQ. The CDR3 is made up of 14 amino acids. The CDR3 loop is CASRGVPHTGELFF. The CDR3 coding sequence is TGCGCCAGCAGAGGAGTACCACACACCGGGGAGCTGTTTTTT.

This clone has only one observation. This sequence joins TRBV5-5 and TRBJ1-1; D call uncertain. This CDR3 is built from 13 residues. Deletions cut 4 bases from V and 0 bases from J, with 7 bases between. Germline V CDR1 and CDR2: SGHKS, YYEKEE (reference sequence). CDR3 nucleotides: TGTGCCAGCAGCAACAATGTGAACACTGAAGCTTTCTTT. It codes for CASSNNVNTEAFF.

The chain carries TRBV15 and TRBJ1-3; tentatively, D is TRBD1 (5 bases). This CDR3 has 15 residues. V was cut by 3 bases and J by 7 bases, with 16 bases left in between. Germline lookup yields CDR1 LNHNV and CDR2 YYDKDF (reference sequence). The CDR3 DNA is TGTGCCACCAGCAGGAGGGACGGCCGGGGGAACACCATATATTTT. Its translation: CATSRRDGRGNTIYF.

For the CDR3, the DNA is TGTGCCAGCAGATGGGGAGGGGGTAGCAATGAGCAGTTCTTC. Protein product: CASRWGGGSNEQFF. V usage is TRBV5-6 and J usage is TRBJ2-1; D is possibly TRBD2 (7 bases). CDR3 size: 14 residues. Trimming stripped 5 bases from V and 6 bases from J, with 15 bases between. Germline CDR1 is SGHDT and CDR2 is YYEEEE.

This sequence joins TRBV18 and TRBJ1-1; 7 bases map to TRBD1. The germline V gene has CDR1 KGHSH and CDR2 LQKENI. J lost 3 bases, V lost 4 bases, and 8 bases had no gene match. This CDR3 is 15 amino acids long. CDR3 nucleotides: TGTGCCAGCTCACGGGTAGGGGGCCGGGACACTGAAGCTTTCTTT. Residues: CASSRVGGRDTEAFF.

In its sample, this clone was seen a few times. This chain joins TRBV5-6 and TRBJ2-7, with D possibly being TRBD2 (5 bases). Germline-derived CDR1 and CDR2 are SGHDT and YYEEEE. V was pared by 1 base and J by 4 bases, with 12 bases between. The CDR3 runs to 14 residues. CDR3 in DNA: TGTGCCAGCAGCTTGAGTGGACTGCAATACGAGCAGTACTTC. Its protein product is CASSLSGLQYEQYF.

The chain joins TRBV19 to TRBJ2-2; 10 nucleotides agree with TRBD2. Germline trimming cut 3 bases from V and 1 base from J; bases unmatched to any gene: 5. Germline CDR1 and CDR2: LNHDA and SQIVND (reference sequence). CDR3 length equals 17 residues. Here the CDR3 DNA reads TGTGCCAGTAGTATGAGACTAGCGGGTGTGAACACCGGGGAGCTGTTTTTT. This gives the protein CASSMRLAGVNTGELFF.

This sequence joins TRBV30 and TRBJ2-2, with no clear D. This CDR3 is built from 14 residues. From germline, CDR1 is GTSNPN and CDR2 SVGIG (reference sequence). V lost 2 bases and J lost 7, with 14 bases in between. In DNA, the CDR3 is TGTGCCTGGAGTATAGAGGTAGCCAGCGGGGAGCTGTTTTTT. It specifies CAWSIEVASGELFF.